This T cell receptor beta chain was found in a study of T cell responses to AZD1222 COVID-19 vaccine. Using immunoSEQ multiplex PCR, the repertoire was profiled, and TCRdb retains in-frame clones only, with some absent. Of 100,000 to 130,000 clones in the sample, about 86% are singletons; the top ten hold approximately 3%. V was pared by 1 base and J by 4 bases, with 17 bases between. Germline V gene lookup returns CDR1 SGHVS and CDR2 FQNEAQ. This CDR3 comprises 17 residues. On this clone itself: Its antigen is still unknown.

Study-level findings and limits: Epitopes outside B.1.351 and B.1.1.7 mutated regions reportedly drew nearly half of spike TCRs. Baseline antibody screening turned up just six seropositive AZD1222 recipients.

Specimen: peripheral blood, collected on day 0 of AZD1222 vaccination. The receptor comes from an adult in good health. The chain couples TRBV7-8 to TRBJ2-1; the D call may be TRBD1 or TRBD2 (5 bases each). CDR3 residues: CASSLEAWDQRYNEQFF. CDR3 nucleotide sequence: TGTGCCAGCAGCTTAGAGGCCTGGGACCAAAGGTACAATGAGCAGTTCTTC.